This T cell receptor (beta chain) emerged from a study of blood T cell repertoires in COVID-19. In the study overall: T cells, B-cell-depleted T cells, or PBMCs supplied cDNA or gDNA.

Germline values: CDR1 SGHTA, CDR2 FQGNSA. CDR3 length equals 13 residues. V shed 1 base and J 8 bases; nucleotides not matched to a gene: 3. The protocol was immunoSEQ multiplex PCR, while the TCRdb copy is restricted to in-frame clones and leaves out a portion. This sample has 150,000 to 200,000 clones, with roughly four fifths found just once. The chain recombines TRBV7-2 with TRBJ1-2; 8 nucleotides line up with TRBD1. This receptor was obtained from a man between 60 and 70 years old with active or convalescent COVID-19. Material: peripheral blood. As DNA, the CDR3 is TGTGCCAGCAGCTTAGTGGACAGGGCGGGCTACACCTTC. The encoded protein is CASSLVDRAGYTF.